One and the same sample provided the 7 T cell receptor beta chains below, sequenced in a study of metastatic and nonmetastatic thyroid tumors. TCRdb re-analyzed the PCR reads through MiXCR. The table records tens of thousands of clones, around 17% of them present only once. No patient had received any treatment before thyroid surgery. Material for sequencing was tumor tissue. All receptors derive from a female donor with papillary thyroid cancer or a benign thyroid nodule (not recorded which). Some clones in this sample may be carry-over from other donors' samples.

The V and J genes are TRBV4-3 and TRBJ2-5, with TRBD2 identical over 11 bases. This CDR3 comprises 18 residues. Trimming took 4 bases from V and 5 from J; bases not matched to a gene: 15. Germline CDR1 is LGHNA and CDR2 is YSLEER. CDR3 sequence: CASSRATGLAGGQETQYF. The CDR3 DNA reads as TGCGCCAGCAGCCGAGCAACGGGGCTAGCGGGAGGCCAGGAGACCCAGTACTTC.

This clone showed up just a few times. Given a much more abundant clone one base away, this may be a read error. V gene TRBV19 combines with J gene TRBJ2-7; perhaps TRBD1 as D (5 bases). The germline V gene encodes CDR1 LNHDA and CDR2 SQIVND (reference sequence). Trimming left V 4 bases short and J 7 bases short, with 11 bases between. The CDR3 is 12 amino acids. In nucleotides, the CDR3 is TGTGCCAGTAGTAAGGGGTCCCAAGAGCAGTACTTC. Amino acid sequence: CASSKGSQEQYF. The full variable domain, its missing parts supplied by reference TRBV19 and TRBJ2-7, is DGGITQSPKYLFRKEGQNVTLSCEQNLNHDAMYWYRQDPGQGLRLIYYSQIVNDFQKGDIAEGYSVSREKKESFPLTVTSAQKNPTAFYLCASSKGSQEQYFGPGTRLTVT.

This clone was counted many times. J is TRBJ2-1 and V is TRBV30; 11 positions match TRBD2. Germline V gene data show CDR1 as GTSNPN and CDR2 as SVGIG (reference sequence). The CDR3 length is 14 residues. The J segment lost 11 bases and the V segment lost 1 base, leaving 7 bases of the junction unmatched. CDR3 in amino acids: CAWSEGLAVGKQFF. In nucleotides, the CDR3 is TGTGCCTGGAGTGAGGGACTAGCGGTTGGGAAGCAGTTCTTC. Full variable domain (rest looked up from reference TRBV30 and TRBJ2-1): SQTIHQWPATLVQPVGSPLSLECTVEGTSNPNLYWYRQAAGRGLQLLFYSVGIGQISSEVPQNLSASRPQDRQFILSSKKLLLSDSGFYLCAWSEGLAVGKQFFGPGTRLTVL.

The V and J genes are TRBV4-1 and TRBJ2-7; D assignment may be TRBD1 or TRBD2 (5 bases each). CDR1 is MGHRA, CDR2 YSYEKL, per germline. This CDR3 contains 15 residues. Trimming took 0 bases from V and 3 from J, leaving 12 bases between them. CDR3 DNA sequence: TGCGCCAGCAGCCAAGATCGGGGCCGTAACTACGAGCAGTACTTC. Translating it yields CASSQDRGRNYEQYF.

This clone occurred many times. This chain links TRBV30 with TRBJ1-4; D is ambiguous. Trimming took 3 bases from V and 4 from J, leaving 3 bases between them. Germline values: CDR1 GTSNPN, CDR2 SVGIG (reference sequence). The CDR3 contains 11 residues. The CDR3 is CAWSVNEKLFF. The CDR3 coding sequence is TGTGCCTGGAGCGTTAATGAAAAACTGTTTTTT.

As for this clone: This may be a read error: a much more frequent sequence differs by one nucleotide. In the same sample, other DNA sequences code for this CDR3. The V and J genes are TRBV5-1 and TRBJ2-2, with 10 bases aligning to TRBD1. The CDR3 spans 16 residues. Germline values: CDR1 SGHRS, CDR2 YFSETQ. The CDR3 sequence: CASSSFGTGVTGELSF. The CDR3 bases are TGTGCCAGCAGCTCTTTCGGGACAGGGGTCACCGGGGAGCTGTCTTTT.

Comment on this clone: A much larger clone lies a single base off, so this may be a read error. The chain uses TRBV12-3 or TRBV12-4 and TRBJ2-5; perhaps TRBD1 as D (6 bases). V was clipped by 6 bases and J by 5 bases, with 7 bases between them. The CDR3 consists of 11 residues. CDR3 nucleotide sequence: TGTGCCAGCAGAACAGGGGAGACCCAGTACTTC. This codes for CASRTGETQYF.